These T cell receptor beta chains were read from a single sample in a study of shared clonotypes between healthy human individuals. Some clones are missing from TCRdb's copy, which holds only in-frame ones; the method was immunoSEQ multiplex PCR. The table has about 530,000 clones, roughly 79% seen once. The sample comprised PBMCs. The receptors were gathered from a woman between 40 and 55 years old in good health. Some clones in this sample may be carry-over from other donors' samples. CDR3s leave out the opening cysteine and the closing phenylalanine or tryptophan. Each record gives: V gene, CDR3 protein.

V: TRBV18
CDR3: ASSQPGTSGSSNRSSYNEQF

V: TRBV2
CDR3: ASSEQQGAAGELF

V: TRBV9
CDR3: ASSVRDSQETQY

V: TRBV30
CDR3: AWGVGPSFYGYT

V: TRBV5-7
CDR3: ASSLGSGVVNEQF

V: TRBV9
CDR3: ASSVEALPNTEAF

V: TRBV28
CDR3: ASSGQGGGNQPQH

V: TRBV2
CDR3: ASSFSGTTNTGELF

V: TRBV30
CDR3: AWSPGGSPLH

V: TRBV5-1
CDR3: ASSEPQGAGNYGYT

V: TRBV28
CDR3: ASSTPGLAGDEQY

V: TRBV7-9
CDR3: ASSPGTSGTVDNEQF

V: TRBV6-4
CDR3: ASSPGLSPGTDTQY

V: TRBV4-3
CDR3: ASSQDWGQDNEQF

V: TRBV7-2
CDR3: ASSLVLAGGIGYEQY

V: TRBV11-2
CDR3: ASSQDRGQEETQY

V: TRBV5-1
CDR3: ASSPPGQGGEQY

V: TRBV7-9
CDR3: ASSYWLREAF

V: TRBV28
CDR3: ASSLWASFEAF

V: TRBV28
CDR3: ASSFYYNEQF

V: TRBV7-2
CDR3: ASRGTGGVPLH

V: TRBV9
CDR3: ASSVGSSSPEQY

V: TRBV28
CDR3: ASSLGREGQETQY

V: TRBV20-1
CDR3: SARGDSRA

V: TRBV14
CDR3: ASSRQASNIQY

V: TRBV28
CDR3: ASSPLGGGNTEAF

V: TRBV28
CDR3: ASSQDSGYGYT

V: TRBV28
CDR3: ASSLRVGAGENTEAF

V: TRBV10-3
CDR3: AISRDRGYQETQY

V: TRBV21-1
CDR3: ANRDGGHEQY

V: TRBV11-2
CDR3: ASSPTATNYGYT

V: TRBV29-1
CDR3: SVKKTDTYEQY

V: TRBV5-1
CDR3: ASSEGVGNTEAF

V: TRBV29-1
CDR3: SVEGPGRHGYT

V: TRBV6-1
CDR3: ASSGPFTGELF

V: TRBV29-1
CDR3: SVDASGSGSDTQY

V: TRBV5-1
CDR3: ASTSSGGSMDTQY

V: TRBV9
CDR3: ASSPGGNTGELF

V: TRBV7-3
CDR3: ASSLRQTGELF

V: TRBV2
CDR3: ASSGRQNTEAF

V: TRBV20-1
CDR3: SARLSNTQY

V: TRBV28
CDR3: ASSPPGQAELF

V: TRBV11-2
CDR3: ASSSEGDGYT

V: TRBV18
CDR3: ASSPERDGYGYT

V: TRBV19
CDR3: ASRNSGYGDTQY

V: TRBV6-4
CDR3: ASSEGQGADGYT

V: TRBV18
CDR3: ASSPPGEPRDTDTQY

V: TRBV18
CDR3: ASSPYWDSPLSGANVLT

V: TRBV6-1
CDR3: ASSAGRDAYNEQF